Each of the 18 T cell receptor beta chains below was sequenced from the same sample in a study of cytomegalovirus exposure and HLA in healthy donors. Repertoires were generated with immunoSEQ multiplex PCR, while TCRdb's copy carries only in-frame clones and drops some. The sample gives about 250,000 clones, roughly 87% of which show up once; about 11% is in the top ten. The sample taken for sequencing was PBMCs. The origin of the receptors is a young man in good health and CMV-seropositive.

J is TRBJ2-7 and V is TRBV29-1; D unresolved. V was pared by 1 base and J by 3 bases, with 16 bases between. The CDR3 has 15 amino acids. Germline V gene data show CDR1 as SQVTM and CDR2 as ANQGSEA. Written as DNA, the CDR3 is TGCAGCGTTGAAGTAGTATCAGGCGGAAGCTACGAGCAGTACTTC. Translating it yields CSVEVVSGGSYEQYF.

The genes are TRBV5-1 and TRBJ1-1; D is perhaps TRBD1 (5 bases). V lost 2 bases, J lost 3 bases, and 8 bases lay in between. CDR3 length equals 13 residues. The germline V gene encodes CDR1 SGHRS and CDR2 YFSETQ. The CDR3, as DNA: TGCGCCAGCAGCTTTGACAGTTACACTGAAGCTTTCTTT. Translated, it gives CASSFDSYTEAFF.

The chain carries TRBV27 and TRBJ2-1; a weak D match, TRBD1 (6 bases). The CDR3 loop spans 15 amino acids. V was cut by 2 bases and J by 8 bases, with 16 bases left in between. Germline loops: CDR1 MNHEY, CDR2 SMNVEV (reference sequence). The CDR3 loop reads CASSLGVRGSYEQFF. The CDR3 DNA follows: TGTGCCAGCAGTTTAGGAGTAAGGGGGTCATATGAGCAGTTCTTC.

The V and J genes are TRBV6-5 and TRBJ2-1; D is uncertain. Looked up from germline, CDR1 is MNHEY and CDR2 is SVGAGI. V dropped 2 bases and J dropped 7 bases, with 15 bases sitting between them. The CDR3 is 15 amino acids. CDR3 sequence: CASSYGVAFTNEQFF. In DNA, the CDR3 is TGTGCCAGCAGTTACGGAGTAGCATTTACTAATGAGCAGTTCTTC.

The DNA of the CDR3 is TGTGCCAGCAGCCCTCTAAGGACAGGGACCTACACCTTC. Amino acids: CASSPLRTGTYTF. V and J are TRBV9 and TRBJ1-2, with 8 bases identical to TRBD1. Germline V CDR1 and CDR2: SGDLS, YYNGEE. V was clipped by 4 bases and J by 10 bases; unmatched bases: 9. The CDR3 sequence is 13 residues long.

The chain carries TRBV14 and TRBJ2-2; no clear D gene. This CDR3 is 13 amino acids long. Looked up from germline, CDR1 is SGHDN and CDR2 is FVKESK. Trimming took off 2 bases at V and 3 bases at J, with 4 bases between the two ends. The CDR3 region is CASSQTHTGELFF. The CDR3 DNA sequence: TGTGCCAGCAGCCAAACTCACACCGGGGAGCTGTTTTTT.

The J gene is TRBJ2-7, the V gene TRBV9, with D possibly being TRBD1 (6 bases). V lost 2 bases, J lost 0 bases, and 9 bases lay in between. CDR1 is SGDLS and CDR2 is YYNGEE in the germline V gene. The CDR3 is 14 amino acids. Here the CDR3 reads CASSVGHNSYEQYF. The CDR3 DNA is TGTGCCAGCAGCGTGGGACACAACTCCTACGAGCAGTACTTC.

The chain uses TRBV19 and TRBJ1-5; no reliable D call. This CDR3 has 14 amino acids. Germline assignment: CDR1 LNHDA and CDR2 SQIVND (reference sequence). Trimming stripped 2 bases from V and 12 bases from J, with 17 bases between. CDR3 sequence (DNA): TGTGCCAGTAGTATAAAGTCAACGGTCTCCAACCAGCATTTT. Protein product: CASSIKSTVSNQHF. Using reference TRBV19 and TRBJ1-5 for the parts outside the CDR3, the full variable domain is DGGITQSPKYLFRKEGQNVTLSCEQNLNHDAMYWYRQDPGQGLRLIYYSQIVNDFQKGDIAEGYSVSREKKESFPLTVTSAQKNPTAFYLCASSIKSTVSNQHFGDGTRLSIL.

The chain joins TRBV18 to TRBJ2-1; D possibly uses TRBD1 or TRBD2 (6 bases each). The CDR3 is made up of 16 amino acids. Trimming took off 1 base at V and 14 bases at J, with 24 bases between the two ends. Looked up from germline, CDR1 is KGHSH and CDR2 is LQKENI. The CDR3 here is CASSPQGGRQGHKEFF. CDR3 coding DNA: TGTGCCAGCTCACCACAGGGGGGCAGGCAGGGGCATAAGGAGTTCTTC.

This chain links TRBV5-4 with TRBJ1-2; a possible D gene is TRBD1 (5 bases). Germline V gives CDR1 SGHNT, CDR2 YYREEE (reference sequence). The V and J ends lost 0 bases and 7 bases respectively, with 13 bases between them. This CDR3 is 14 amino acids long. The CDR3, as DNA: TGTGCCAGCAGCTTGGCGGCGGTTCAGGGTGGCTACACCTTC. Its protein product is CASSLAAVQGGYTF.

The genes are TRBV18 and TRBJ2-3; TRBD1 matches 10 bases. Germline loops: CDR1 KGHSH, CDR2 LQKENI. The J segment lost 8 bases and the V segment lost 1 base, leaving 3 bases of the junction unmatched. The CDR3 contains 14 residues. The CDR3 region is CASSPRDRGRTQYF. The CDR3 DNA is TGTGCCAGCTCACCACGGGACAGGGGCCGTACGCAGTATTTT.

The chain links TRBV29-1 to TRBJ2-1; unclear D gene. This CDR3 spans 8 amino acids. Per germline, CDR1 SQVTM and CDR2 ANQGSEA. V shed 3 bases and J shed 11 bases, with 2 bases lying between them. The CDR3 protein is CSVDQQFF. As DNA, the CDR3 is TGCAGCGTTGATCAGCAGTTCTTC.

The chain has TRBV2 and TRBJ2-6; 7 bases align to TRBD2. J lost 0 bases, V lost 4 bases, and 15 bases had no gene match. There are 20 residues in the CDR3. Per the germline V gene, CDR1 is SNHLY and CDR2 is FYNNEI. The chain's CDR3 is CASSGVFGRGSRSGANVLTF. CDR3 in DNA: TGTGCCAGCAGTGGGGTCTTTGGGAGGGGCTCTCGCTCTGGGGCCAACGTCCTGACTTTC. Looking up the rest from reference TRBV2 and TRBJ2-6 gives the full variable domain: EPEVTQTPSHQVTQMGQEVILRCVPISNHLYFYWYRQILGQKVEFLVSFYNNEISEKSEIFDDQFSVERPDGSNFTLKIRSTKLEDSAMYFCASSGVFGRGSRSGANVLTFGAGSRLTVL.

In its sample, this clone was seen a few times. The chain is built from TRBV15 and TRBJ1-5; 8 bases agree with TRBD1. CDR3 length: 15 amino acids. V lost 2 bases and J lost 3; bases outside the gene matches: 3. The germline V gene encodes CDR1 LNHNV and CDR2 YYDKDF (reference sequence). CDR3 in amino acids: CATSRNRGNNQPQHF. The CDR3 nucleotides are TGTGCCACCAGCAGAAACAGGGGGAACAATCAGCCCCAGCATTTT.

In DNA, the CDR3 is TGTGCCAGCAGCATCGGACAAGACTATGGCTACACCTTC. Its protein product is CASSIGQDYGYTF. The chain carries TRBV28 and TRBJ1-2; TRBD1 might be the D (5 bases). V was shortened by 6 bases and J by 3 bases, with 11 bases between the two germline ends. The CDR3 length is 13 residues. The germline gives CDR1 MDHEN, CDR2 SYDVKM.

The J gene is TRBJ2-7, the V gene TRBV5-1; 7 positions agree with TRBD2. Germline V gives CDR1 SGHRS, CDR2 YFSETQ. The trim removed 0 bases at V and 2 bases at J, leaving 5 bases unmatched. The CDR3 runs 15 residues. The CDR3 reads CASSLGTSETYEQYF. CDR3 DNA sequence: TGCGCCAGCAGCTTGGGTACTAGCGAAACCTACGAGCAGTACTTC.

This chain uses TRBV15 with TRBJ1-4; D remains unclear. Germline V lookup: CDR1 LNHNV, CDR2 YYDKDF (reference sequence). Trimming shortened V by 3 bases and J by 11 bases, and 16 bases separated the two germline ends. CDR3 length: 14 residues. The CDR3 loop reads CATSRGMDLRKLFF. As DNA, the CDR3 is TGTGCCACCAGCAGGGGGATGGATCTTCGGAAACTGTTTTTT.

CDR3 residues: CASSFSLAGGPMNEQFF. As DNA, the CDR3 is TGTGCCAGCAGTTTTTCGCTGGCGGGAGGGCCGATGAATGAGCAGTTCTTC. The chain joins TRBV28 to TRBJ2-1; TRBD2 agrees at 9 bases. V was pared by 3 bases and J by 7 bases, with 13 bases of the junction left unmatched. CDR1 is MDHEN and CDR2 is SYDVKM in the germline V gene. The CDR3 totals 17 residues.